This T cell receptor (beta chain) was observed in a study of PD-L1 blockade in urothelial cancer. Study context: A median of about 140,000 T cells was found in the blood samples. Findings and limits, study-wide: At 3 weeks on treatment, tumor-associated clones expanded more with durable benefit.

Profiled with immunoSEQ multiplex PCR; TCRdb holds only in-frame clones, not every one. The sample lists tens of thousands of clones, over 80% occurring once. Germline V gene data show CDR1 as MNHNS and CDR2 as SASEGT. Between the trimmed V and J ends, which lost 0 bases and 7 bases, there was a span of 13 bases. CDR3 length: 15 residues. Time point in this sample: pretreatment peripheral blood. About this clone itself: Antigen unknown.

The TCR comes from a man at least 80 years old with urothelial cancer. This material consisted of PBMCs, taken around atezolizumab (anti-PD-L1) treatment. The chain has TRBV6-1 and TRBJ2-1; the D is unclear. The DNA for the CDR3 is TGTGCCAGCAGTGAAGCGATGGCAACCTCGAATGAGCAGTTCTTC. This sequence encodes CASSEAMATSNEQFF.